Below, 29 T cell receptor beta chains from the same sample are listed, as sequenced in a study of CD8+CD57+ T cells in acquired aplastic anemia. The use of genomic DNA as template underpinned the TCR beta VDJ and CDR3 profiling. MiXCR, run by TCRdb on the reads, gives a single entry per CDR3 protein. The sample has tens of thousands of distinct CDR3 sequences; 76% are singletons. The sample comprised sorted CD4+, CD8+, or CD8+CD57+ T cells (not recorded which) from PBMCs. These receptors were taken from a human donor in good health, serving as a control.

The CDR3 loop reads CASLLRTSTYEQYF. The DNA for the CDR3 is TGTGCCAGCCTGCTGAGGACCAGTACCTACGAGCAGTACTTC. This chain links TRBV2 with TRBJ2-7; D is unresolved. The CDR3 consists of 14 residues. V was cut by 8 bases and J by 2 bases, with 16 bases left in between. Germline V gene data show CDR1 as SNHLY and CDR2 as FYNNEI.

As for this clonotype: A junction boundary mismatches the germline segment, possibly from a read error. The CDR3 sequence: CASNQNFGYGCTF. The CDR3 nucleotides read TGTGCCAGCAACCAAAACTTTGGGTATGGCTGCACCTTC. The genes are TRBV4-2 and TRBJ1-2; D is unresolved. The V gene's germline CDR1 is LGHNA and CDR2 YNFKEQ. This CDR3 contains 13 residues.

The chain uses TRBV24-1 and TRBJ2-2, with D perhaps matching TRBD2 (5 bases). The length of the CDR3 is 12 residues. Trimming cost V 6 bases and J 6 bases, with 7 bases left between them. Germline loops: CDR1 KGHDR, CDR2 SFDVKD. CDR3 residues: CATSRGSGELFF. CDR3 sequence (DNA): TGTGCCACCAGTCGAGGGTCCGGGGAGCTGTTTTTT.

The rearrangement uses TRBV9 and TRBJ1-6; D is possibly TRBD1 (6 bases). CDR1 is SGDLS, CDR2 YYNGEE, per germline. V was shortened by 0 bases and J by 7 bases, with 11 bases between the two germline ends. The CDR3 spans 15 residues. The CDR3 DNA sequence: TGTGCCAGCAGCGTAGCGGGACACCCAAATTCACCCCTCCACTTT. It translates to CASSVAGHPNSPLHF.

J is TRBJ2-5 and V is TRBV4-1; D call uncertain. The last part of the DNA fits TRBJ2-7 better; the J call may be wrong. Germline loops: CDR1 MGHRA, CDR2 YSYEKL. This CDR3 comprises 17 residues. CDR3 loop: CASSQDLRIAGYYEQYF. The CDR3 DNA follows: TGCGCCAGCAGCCAAGATCTGCGAATTGCAGGTTACTACGAGCAGTACTTC.

This clonotype turned up a few times. The chain links TRBV25-1 to TRBJ2-3, with 11 bases aligning to TRBD2. V lost 4 bases to trimming and J lost 7 bases; unmatched junction nucleotides: 10. This CDR3 contains 16 residues. Looked up from germline, CDR1 is MGHDK and CDR2 is SYGVNS. CDR3: CASSGQDSGRGYTQYF. DNA for the CDR3: TGTGCCAGCAGTGGACAAGATAGCGGGAGGGGGTATACGCAGTATTTT.

This clonotype was seen only a few times. No conserved phenylalanine or tryptophan ends this CDR3, so it is likely a read error. The gene calls are TRBV10-3 and TRBJ1-4; D might be TRBD1 (5 bases). The V end was cut by 2 bases, the J end by 4 bases, with 14 bases between. The CDR3 has 16 residues. CDR1 ENHRY and CDR2 SYGVKD come from the germline V gene. The CDR3 coding sequence is TGTGCCATCAGTGAGGGACCGGGACCGAATAATGAAAAACTGTTTTTA. Its protein product is CAISEGPGPNNEKLFL.

The J gene is TRBJ1-5, the V gene TRBV7-9; D ambiguous. Germline V gives CDR1 SEHNR, CDR2 FQNEAQ (reference sequence). This CDR3 contains 13 residues. V was clipped by 5 bases and J by 4 bases, with 9 bases between them. In DNA form, the CDR3 reads TGTGCCAGCAGCCCGTTCGGGAATCAGCCCCAGCATTTT. Its protein product is CASSPFGNQPQHF.

This clonotype was counted only a few times. The V and J genes are TRBV7-9 and TRBJ1-1; D is undetermined. The V gene's germline CDR1 is SEHNR and CDR2 FQNEAQ (reference sequence). The CDR3 length is 12 residues. V was pared by 3 bases and J by 2 bases, with 4 bases between. The CDR3, as DNA: TGTGCCAGCAGCTTGAGTAACACTGAAGCTTTCTTT. This sequence encodes CASSLSNTEAFF.

This clonotype has a single count. V and J are TRBV10-2 and TRBJ2-7; the match to TRBD1 covers 11 bases. CDR3 length equals 13 residues. The germline V gene has CDR1 WSHSY and CDR2 SAAADI. The V segment lost 6 bases and the J segment 4 bases; nucleotides outside the gene matches: 2. The CDR3, as DNA: TGCGCCAGCAGCGGACAGGGGGCATACGAGCAGTACTTC. Amino acids: CASSGQGAYEQYF.

This clonotype was seen many times. The chain couples TRBV12-3 or TRBV12-4 to TRBJ1-1; D is undetermined. V was cut by 1 base and J by 1 base, with 4 bases left in between. The CDR3 extends over 13 amino acids. In nucleotides, the CDR3 is TGTGCCAGCAGTTTAGGCAGGAACACTGAAGCTTTCTTT. This encodes CASSLGRNTEAFF.

The chain carries TRBV29-1 and TRBJ2-1; D tentatively fits TRBD1 or TRBD2 (5 bases each). V was trimmed by 8 bases and J by 4 bases, leaving 18 bases between them. Germline CDR1 is SQVTM and CDR2 is ANQGSEA. The CDR3 is 14 residues long. Here the CDR3 reads CSLSRGIGYNEQFF. In nucleotides, the CDR3 is TGCAGCCTTTCTCGGGGCATTGGGTACAATGAGCAGTTCTTC.

The chain links TRBV7-3 to TRBJ1-5, with D maybe TRBD1 (6 bases). This CDR3 contains 15 residues. Trimming took 5 bases from V and 0 from J, leaving 11 bases between them. Looked up from germline, CDR1 is SGHTA and CDR2 is FQGTGA. The CDR3 region has the DNA TGTGCCAGCAGCATAGGGGACACTAGCAATCAGCCCCAGCATTTT. This encodes CASSIGDTSNQPQHF.

This chain uses TRBV20-1 with TRBJ1-5; TRBD1 is a possible D gene (5 bases). The ends were cut back, 2 bases at V and 0 bases at J, with 8 bases in the middle. The CDR3 extends over 14 amino acids. CDR1 DFQATT and CDR2 SNEGSKA come from the germline V gene (reference sequence). CDR3 amino acids: CSARRGDSNQPQHF. The CDR3 DNA reads as TGCAGTGCTAGACGAGGGGATAGCAATCAGCCCCAGCATTTT.

The chain joins TRBV12-3 or TRBV12-4 to TRBJ1-2; TRBD1 aligns across 10 bases. After removal of 1 base from V and 0 bases from J, the junction contained 5 bases not matched to a gene. This CDR3 has 17 residues. CDR3 in amino acids: CASSLGDRGPSNYGYTF. For the CDR3, the DNA is TGTGCCAGCAGTTTAGGGGACAGGGGACCATCTAACTATGGCTACACCTTC.

V is TRBV9 and J is TRBJ1-1, with 11 positions matching TRBD1. Looked up from germline, CDR1 is SGDLS and CDR2 is YYNGEE. The V segment lost 7 bases and the J segment 5 bases; nucleotides outside the gene matches: 10. The CDR3 runs 15 residues. The CDR3 DNA is TGTGCCAGCGGACCCGGGACAGGGGGGCGGACTGAAGCTTTCTTT. Encoded protein: CASGPGTGGRTEAFF.

V usage is TRBV2 and J usage is TRBJ2-5; unclear D gene. This CDR3 spans 13 amino acids. V was cut by 4 bases and J by 0 bases, with 6 bases left in between. CDR1 and CDR2 from the germline V gene are SNHLY and FYNNEI. CDR3 DNA: TGTGCCAGCAGTGTTTGGTACCAAGAGACCCAGTACTTC. As protein: CASSVWYQETQYF.

This clonotype has only one observation. V gene TRBV11-2 combines with J gene TRBJ2-3; TRBD1 matches at 8 bases. Germline CDR1 reads SGHAT; CDR2 reads FQNNGV. CDR3 size: 15 residues. J was trimmed by 2 bases and V by 1 base; bases with no gene match: 2. The CDR3 sequence: CASSLGTGHTDTQYF. As DNA, the CDR3 is TGTGCCAGCAGCTTAGGGACAGGGCACACAGATACGCAGTATTTT.

The chain carries TRBV10-1 and TRBJ1-6; D is unresolved. Germline V gives CDR1 WNHNN, CDR2 SYGVQD (reference sequence). CDR3 length: 13 residues. V was cut by 2 bases and J by 5 bases, with 4 bases left in between. CDR3 sequence (DNA): TGCGCCAGCAGTGAGGGCCATAATTCACCCCTCCACTTT. This encodes CASSEGHNSPLHF.

This clonotype was counted a single time. The chain carries TRBV15 and TRBJ2-1, with 8 nucleotides matching TRBD2. V shed 4 bases and J 14 bases; nucleotides not matched to a gene: 10. The CDR3 loop spans 13 amino acids. Per the germline V gene, CDR1 is LNHNV and CDR2 is YYDKDF (reference sequence). The CDR3 coding sequence is TGTGCCACCAGCACTGGGGGTAGCGGGAAGGAGTTCTTC. As protein: CATSTGGSGKEFF.

The table lists this clonotype with a few counts. As DNA, the CDR3 is TGTGCCAGCACCCGGGCCCTTATAGCGACTGAAGCTTTCTTT. Translation gives CASTRALIATEAFF. The V and J genes are TRBV12-3 or TRBV12-4 and TRBJ1-1; D unresolved. This CDR3 is built from 14 residues. V was trimmed by 7 bases and J by 5 bases, leaving 17 bases between them.

This chain uses TRBV29-1 with TRBJ2-1; D is uncertain. The CDR3 runs to 14 residues. Germline-derived CDR1 and CDR2 are SQVTM and ANQGSEA. V was shortened by 3 bases and J by 3 bases, with 12 bases between the two germline ends. The CDR3 DNA sequence: TGCAGCGTTGACGGGTCTTCAGGCTACAATGAGCAGTTCTTC. Translating it yields CSVDGSSGYNEQFF.

This chain uses TRBV19 with TRBJ1-1; TRBD1 might be the D (5 bases). Trimming stripped 3 bases from V and 1 base from J, with 6 bases between. The CDR3 consists of 13 residues. CDR1 LNHDA and CDR2 SQIVND come from the germline V gene (reference sequence). The CDR3 DNA reads as TGTGCCAGTAGTATCGGGGCGAACACTGAAGCTTTCTTT. Its translation is CASSIGANTEAFF.

The sample holds a few counts of this clonotype. At one end the junction does not follow the germline gene, possibly because of a read error. V gene TRBV11-2 combines with J gene TRBJ1-2; tentative D call: TRBD1 (5 bases). The germline gives CDR1 SGHAT, CDR2 FQNNGV. CDR3 length: 13 residues. In nucleotides, the CDR3 is TGTGCCAGTAGTGGGGGAATTAACTATGGCTACGCCTTC. This translates into CASSGGINYGYAF.

The chain combines TRBV20-1 with TRBJ2-3, with D uncertain. The CDR3 loop spans 16 amino acids. CDR1 is DFQATT, CDR2 SNEGSKA, per germline (reference sequence). The V end was cut by 0 bases, the J end by 1 base, with 14 bases between. The CDR3 DNA is TGCAGTGCTAGAGATTCGTTTAGCCCTGGCACAGATACGCAGTATTTT. Amino acid sequence: CSARDSFSPGTDTQYF.

This clonotype was seen more than once but under ten times. This chain links TRBV24-1 with TRBJ1-2, with D possibly being TRBD1 (6 bases). The ends were cut back, 6 bases at V and 1 base at J, with 8 bases in the middle. The CDR3 contains 13 residues. Germline loops: CDR1 KGHDR, CDR2 SFDVKD. DNA for the CDR3: TGTGCCACCAGTTCGGACAGTAACTATGGCTACACCTTC. Its translation is CATSSDSNYGYTF.

V usage is TRBV6-5 and J usage is TRBJ2-7; D is possibly TRBD2 (6 bases). V was pared by 0 bases and J by 3 bases, with 12 bases between. Germline V gene lookup returns CDR1 MNHEY and CDR2 SVGAGI. This CDR3 comprises 15 residues. CDR3 in DNA: TGTGCCAGCAGTTACTCTGTTAGCGGCCACTACGAGCAGTACTTC. Translated: CASSYSVSGHYEQYF.

This sequence joins TRBV15 and TRBJ1-6; D is ambiguous. The V end was cut by 5 bases, the J end by 3 bases, with 17 bases between. This CDR3 has 17 residues. Germline V gene sequence: CDR1 LNHNV, CDR2 YYDKDF (reference sequence). The CDR3 sequence is CATSGNTGLSYNSPLHF. The CDR3 DNA reads TGTGCCACCAGCGGAAATACGGGCCTCAGCTATAATTCACCCCTCCACTTT.

CDR3 nucleotides: TGCAGCGCGGACGGACAGGGGCAGACTGAAGCTTTCTTT. Translating it yields CSADGQGQTEAFF. The chain uses TRBV29-1 and TRBJ1-1; 9 positions agree with TRBD1. The germline V gene has CDR1 SQVTM and CDR2 ANQGSEA. This CDR3 has 13 residues. With 7 bases clipped from V and 5 bases from J, the junction kept 8 bases outside the gene matches.